This TCR beta chain emerged from a study of T cells in Graves' hyperthyroidism and ophthalmopathy. V lost 5 bases and J lost 0; bases outside the gene matches: 3. Germline-derived CDR1 and CDR2 are LNHNV and YYDKDF (reference sequence). CDR3 length: 15 amino acids. Uncontrolled infection, other autoimmune disease, pregnancy or lactation led to exclusion. Every diagnosis used clinical symptoms, serum thyroxine and TRAb, thyroid ultrasound and orbital computed tomography. Amplified TCR beta CDR3 regions derived from RNA transcripts. The primer set for the first-round RT-PCR of the TCR CDR3 was HTBI. MiXCR, applied by TCRdb to the multiplex PCR reads, yields one record per CDR3 protein. The table has 450,000 to 700,000 distinct CDR3 sequences, around 42% seen once; the top ten hold over 15%. Study-wide findings and caveats: Within blood appeared most thyroid clonotypes that had expanded above 0.001. From stable hyperthyroidism, ophthalmopathy was separated by a 13 V-J model.

This clonotype was observed many times. The antigen is not known. The genes are TRBV15 and TRBJ1-1; TRBD1 matches at 10 bases. The sequenced material came from peripheral blood or thyroid tissue (not recorded which). The sequence came from an adult woman with Graves' disease, either hyperthyroidism or ophthalmopathy (not recorded which). CDR3 residues: CATSGGTGVNTEAFF. DNA of the CDR3: TGTGCCACCAGCGGGGGGACAGGGGTGAACACTGAAGCTTTCTTT.